A selection of T cell receptor beta chains follows, all from one sample in a study of CD8 T cells in Susac syndrome. TCRdb analysed the immunoSEQ multiplex PCR reads with MiXCR anew, one entry per CDR3 protein. The sample shows approximately 120,000 distinct CDR3 sequences, 95% to 98% of them seen only once. The sample taken for sequencing was CD4+ T cells from PBMCs. The receptors were gathered from a human donor in good health. CDR3s include the opening cysteine and the closing phenylalanine or tryptophan. The D gene is left open where the match is weak. Not all rows give a size; the values are once, few, many and, for expanded clones, a class.

V gene	CDR3 length	D gene	clone size	J gene	CDR3 protein	CDR3 DNA
TRBV15	14	TRBD1	.	TRBJ2-5	CATSRTGLQETQYF	TGTGCCACCAGCCGGACAGGACTCCAAGAGACCCAGTACTTC
TRBV5-6	13	.	.	TRBJ2-7	CASSPDGRYEQYF	TGTGCCAGCAGCCCAGACGGTCGCTACGAGCAGTACTTC
TRBV6-5	13	.	.	TRBJ2-7	CASSGGKGYEQYF	TGTGCCAGCTCCGGCGGCAAGGGCTACGAGCAGTACTTC
TRBV20-1	15	TRBD2	once	TRBJ2-3	CSARASGGLTDTQYF	TGCAGTGCTAGAGCTAGCGGGGGGCTGACAGATACGCAGTATTTT
TRBV15	14	.	.	TRBJ2-7	CATSPRRDPPEQYF	TGTGCCACCAGCCCCAGACGAGACCCACCGGAGCAGTACTTC
TRBV4-1	14	TRBD1	few	TRBJ2-7	CASSQVGQGYEQYF	TGTGCCAGCAGCCAAGTGGGACAGGGCTACGAGCAGTACTTC
TRBV14	15	TRBD1	.	TRBJ2-7	CASSQDRQGRYEQYF	TGTGCCAGCAGCCAAGATCGACAGGGGAGATACGAGCAGTACTTC
TRBV5-6	13	.	.	TRBJ2-5	CASSLGFPETQYF	TGTGCCAGCAGCTTGGGGTTCCCAGAGACCCAGTACTTC
TRBV12-3/TRBV12-4	15	.	.	TRBJ2-7	CASSRPGAQGYEQYF	TGTGCCAGCAGCCGACCGGGGGCTCAGGGTTACGAGCAGTACTTC
TRBV19	16	TRBD1	.	TRBJ2-7	CASSIATGGISYEQYF	TGTGCCAGTAGTATCGCCACAGGGGGCATCTCCTACGAGCAGTACTTC
TRBV24-1	12	.	.	TRBJ2-5	CATSGRQETQYF	TGTGCCACCAGTGGGCGGCAAGAGACCCAGTACTTC
TRBV19	16	TRBD2	.	TRBJ2-5	CASSIVTSGNLETQYF	TGTGCCAGTAGTATTGTGACTAGCGGGAATCTAGAGACCCAGTACTTC
TRBV7-8	14	.	.	TRBJ2-5	CASSLGGGSETQYF	TGTGCCAGCAGCTTAGGAGGTGGGTCGGAGACCCAGTACTTC
TRBV28	13	TRBD1	.	TRBJ2-7	CASRTTGGSEQYF	TGTGCCAGCAGGACGACAGGGGGGAGCGAGCAGTACTTC
TRBV7-9	14	.	once	TRBJ1-5	CASSSTGRNQPQHF	TGTGCCAGCAGCTCCACAGGGCGAAATCAGCCCCAGCATTTT
TRBV29-1	14	TRBD1	.	TRBJ2-7	CSGAGGQGTYEQYF	TGCAGCGGGGCCGGTGGACAGGGGACCTACGAGCAGTACTTC
TRBV7-9	16	TRBD1	once	TRBJ2-7	CASSHRVGTGNYEQYF	TGTGCCAGCAGCCATCGGGTAGGGACAGGGAACTACGAGCAGTACTTC
TRBV4-1	15	.	.	TRBJ1-1	CASSQVGTKNTEAFF	TGCGCCAGCAGCCAAGTCGGGACGAAGAACACTGAAGCTTTCTTT
TRBV20-1	15	TRBD2	.	TRBJ2-3	CSARPLAGSTDTQYF	TGCAGTGCTAGGCCTCTAGCGGGGAGCACAGATACGCAGTATTTT
TRBV5-1	13	.	.	TRBJ2-7	CASSLGYSYEQYF	TGCGCCAGCAGCTTGGGTTACAGTTACGAGCAGTACTTC
TRBV14	16	TRBD2	.	TRBJ2-7	CASSPSLVAGRYEQYF	TGTGCCAGCAGCCCGAGTCTGGTAGCGGGGCGCTACGAGCAGTACTTC
TRBV5-6	14	.	.	TRBJ1-6	CASSPGQHNSPLHF	TGTGCCAGCAGCCCCGGACAGCATAATTCACCCCTCCACTTT
TRBV12-3/TRBV12-4	17	.	.	TRBJ1-1	CASSLTSRGGRGTEAFF	TGTGCCAGCAGTTTAACCAGCCGAGGAGGCCGCGGAACTGAAGCTTTCTTT
TRBV7-9	15	.	.	TRBJ2-5	CASSSPGAGLETQYF	TGTGCCAGCAGCTCCCCAGGAGCGGGTTTAGAGACCCAGTACTTC
TRBV27	16	TRBD1	.	TRBJ2-7	CASSLSSRGNSYEQYF	TGTGCCAGCAGTTTATCCAGCAGGGGGAATTCCTACGAGCAGTACTTC
TRBV5-1	12	.	.	TRBJ2-5	CASSYSEETQYF	TGCGCCAGCAGCTACAGTGAAGAGACCCAGTACTTC
TRBV3-1	14	.	.	TRBJ2-1	CASSRTEDNNEQFF	TGTGCCAGCAGCCGGACAGAAGACAACAATGAGCAGTTCTTC
TRBV29-1	14	.	.	TRBJ2-1	CSANQGGYDSGQFF	TGCAGCGCGAACCAGGGGGGATACGACAGTGGGCAGTTCTTC
TRBV28	12	.	.	TRBJ2-7	CASKSSSYEQYF	TGTGCCAGCAAGTCTAGCTCCTACGAGCAGTACTTC
TRBV28	11	.	.	TRBJ2-5	CASGVRETQYF	TGTGCCAGCGGTGTACGGGAGACCCAGTACTTC
TRBV29-1	11	.	.	TRBJ2-5	CSGGFIETQYF	TGCAGCGGGGGGTTCATAGAGACCCAGTACTTC
TRBV24-1	13	.	.	TRBJ1-5	CATSAAGLSAQHF	TGTGCCACCAGTGCGGCAGGTCTTTCCGCCCAGCATTTT
TRBV5-1	17	TRBD1	.	TRBJ2-1	CASSYYLTGTSYNEQFF	TGCGCCAGCAGCTACTACCTGACAGGGACCTCCTACAATGAGCAGTTCTTC
TRBV18	15	.	.	TRBJ2-3	CASSPLPGSTDTQYF	TGTGCCAGCTCACCTCTCCCGGGGTCCACAGATACGCAGTATTTT
TRBV29-1	13	.	.	TRBJ1-5	CSVRQEGDQPQHF	TGCAGCGTTCGACAGGAGGGGGATCAGCCCCAGCATTTT
TRBV28	15	.	.	TRBJ2-1	CASSPLAVQNNEQFF	TGTGCCAGCAGTCCCCTAGCCGTACAGAACAATGAGCAGTTCTTC
TRBV27	14	TRBD2	.	TRBJ2-7	CASSLVASGVFVYF	TGTGCCAGCAGTTTGGTGGCTAGCGGGGTATTCGTGTACTTC
TRBV12-3/TRBV12-4	16	.	.	TRBJ2-1	CASSPPNLRPVNEQFF	TGTGCCAGCAGCCCCCCCAATTTGCGGCCCGTCAATGAGCAGTTCTTC
TRBV10-3	16	TRBD2	.	TRBJ2-3	CAISGRTGLAGDTQYF	TGTGCCATCAGTGGCCGGACGGGACTAGCGGGAGATACGCAGTATTTT
TRBV29-1	14	.	.	TRBJ1-2	CSVELGPSYGGYTF	TGCAGCGTTGAGTTAGGACCCAGTTATGGTGGCTACACCTTC
TRBV4-1	16	TRBD1	.	TRBJ2-1	CASSQGGRGRFNEQFF	TGCGCCAGCAGCCAAGGGGGCAGGGGGCGCTTCAATGAGCAGTTCTTC
TRBV10-3	16	.	.	TRBJ1-4	CAISDTDSHPREKLFF	TGTGCCATCAGTGATACGGACAGCCACCCTAGGGAAAAACTGTTTTTT
TRBV7-9	14	.	.	TRBJ2-5	CASSYGTREETQYF	TGTGCCAGCAGCTACGGGACACGAGAGGAGACCCAGTACTTC
TRBV12-3/TRBV12-4	13	.	once	TRBJ1-1	CASSAPRTSGAFF	TGTGCCAGCAGTGCCCCCAGGACCTCGGGAGCTTTCTTT
TRBV27	13	.	.	TRBJ2-7	CASSLHGPYEQYF	TGTGCCAGCAGTCTCCACGGTCCCTACGAGCAGTACTTC
TRBV6-2/TRBV6-3	15	.	.	TRBJ2-2	CASSPRLEGSPELFF	TGTGCCAGCAGTCCCCGACTAGAAGGTTCCCCTGAGCTGTTTTTT
TRBV4-1	15	.	once	TRBJ1-4	CASSRPGRGDEKLFF	TGCGCCAGCAGCCGACCGGGACGGGGGGATGAAAAACTGTTTTTT